The following is a T cell receptor beta chain sequence with its context. Its antigen remains unknown. This record belongs to a study of T cells in Graves' hyperthyroidism and ophthalmopathy. The authors took PBMCs from 10 ml fresh peripheral blood. The germline gives CDR1 LGHNT, CDR2 FRNRAP. This CDR3 has 21 amino acids. V was pared by 8 bases and J by 4 bases, with 24 bases of the junction left unmatched. TCR beta CDR3 regions were amplified from RNA transcripts. With the HTBI primer set, the TCR CDR3 went through a first round of RT-PCR. TCRdb reanalysed the multiplex PCR reads using MiXCR and keeps one entry per CDR3 protein. The table has approximately 630,000 distinct CDR3 sequences, around 15% seen once; the top ten hold around 3.9%. Points from the study as a whole: Most expanded thyroid clonotypes above 0.001 also appeared in blood.

V is TRBV12-5 and J is TRBJ1-5; 12 bases are a match to TRBD1. The sample taken for sequencing was blood. The sequence came from a woman in her thirties with Graves' hyperthyroidism. In nucleotides, the CDR3 is TGTGCTAGTCCCCCGGGACAGGGGGCACCAAGGGGGGTATTTTGGAATCAGCCCCAGCATTTT. This gives the protein CASPPGQGAPRGVFWNQPQHF.